This TCR beta chain is drawn from a study of radiation and T cells in renal cell carcinoma. Across the whole study: Nephrectomy followed 15 Gy stereotactic body radiation by 4 weeks.

Assay: immunoSEQ multiplex PCR; the TCRdb copy retains only in-frame clones and omits some. Of 150,000 to 160,000 clones in the sample, roughly 89% were seen once. The CDR3 runs 16 residues. V lost 4 bases to trimming and J lost 4 bases; unmatched junction nucleotides: 8. Germline CDR1 and CDR2: SGHNT and YENEEA. Stated time point: blood 2 weeks post-SBRT. As to treatment: 15 Gy SBRT to primary tumor, nephrectomy 4 weeks later. Radiation-treated patients gave blood at baseline, week 2 and week 4. Sample: blood, taken from a patient whose treatment included radiotherapy and nephrectomy. The chain uses TRBV11-3 and TRBJ2-3; the match to TRBD2 covers 10 bases. The sequence was collected from a woman aged 50 to 60 with renal cell carcinoma. The CDR3 sequence is CASSSVSGGAADTQYF. In DNA, the CDR3 is TGTGCCAGCAGCTCCGTCAGCGGGGGGGCTGCAGATACGCAGTATTTT. Drawing the rest from reference TRBV11-3 and TRBJ2-3, the complete variable domain is EAGVVQSPRYKIIEKKQPVAFWCNPISGHNTLYWYLQNLGQGPELLIRYENEEAVDDSQLPKDRFSAERLKGVDSTLKIQPAELGDSAVYLCASSSVSGGAADTQYFGPGTRLTVL.